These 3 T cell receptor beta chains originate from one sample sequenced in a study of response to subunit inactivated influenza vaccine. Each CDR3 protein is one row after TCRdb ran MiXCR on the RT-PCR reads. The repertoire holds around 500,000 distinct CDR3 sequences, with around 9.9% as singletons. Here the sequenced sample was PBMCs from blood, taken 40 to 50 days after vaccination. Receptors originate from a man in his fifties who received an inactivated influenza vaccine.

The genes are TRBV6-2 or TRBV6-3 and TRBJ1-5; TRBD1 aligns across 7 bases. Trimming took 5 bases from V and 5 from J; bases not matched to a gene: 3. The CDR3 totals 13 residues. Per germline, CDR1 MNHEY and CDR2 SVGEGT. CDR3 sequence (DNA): TGTGCCAGCAGTACCCAGGGGGATCAGCCCCAGCATTTT. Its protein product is CASSTQGDQPQHF.

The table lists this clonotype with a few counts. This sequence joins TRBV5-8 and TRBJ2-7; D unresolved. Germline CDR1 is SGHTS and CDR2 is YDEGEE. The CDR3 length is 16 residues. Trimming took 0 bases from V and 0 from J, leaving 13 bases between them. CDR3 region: CASSLVISLVSYEQYF. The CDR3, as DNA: TGTGCCAGCAGCTTGGTTATCTCCTTAGTCTCCTACGAGCAGTACTTC. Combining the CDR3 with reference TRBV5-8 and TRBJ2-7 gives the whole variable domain EAGVTQSPTHLIKTRGQQATLRCSPISGHTSVYWYQQALGLGLQFLLWYDEGEERNRGNFPPRFSGRQFPNYSSELNVNALELEDSALYLCASSLVISLVSYEQYFGPGTRLTVT.

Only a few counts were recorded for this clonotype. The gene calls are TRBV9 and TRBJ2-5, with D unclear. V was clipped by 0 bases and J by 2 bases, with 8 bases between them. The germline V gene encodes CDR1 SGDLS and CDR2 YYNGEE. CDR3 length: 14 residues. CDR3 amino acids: CASSVASRQETQYF. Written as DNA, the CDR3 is TGTGCCAGCAGCGTAGCTTCGCGACAAGAGACCCAGTACTTC. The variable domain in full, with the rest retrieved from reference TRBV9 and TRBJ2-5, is DSGVTQTPKHLITATGQRVTLRCSPRSGDLSVYWYQQSLDQGLQFLIQYYNGEERAKGNILERFSAQQFPDLHSELNLSSLELGDSALYFCASSVASRQETQYFGPGTRLLVL.